The following is a TCR beta chain sequence with its context. The antigen is not known. Germline-derived CDR1 and CDR2 are SGHDT and YYEEEE. V dropped 3 bases and J dropped 0; count of bases not matched to a gene: 4. This CDR3 comprises 16 residues. Vbeta (60) and Jbeta (13) primers were used in the PCR. TCRdb's table, derived via immunoSEQ multiplex PCR, lists solely in-frame clones and lacks some. The table shows about 150,000 clones, with 70% to 80% occurring only once. This specimen belongs to a study of cytomegalovirus exposure and HLA in healthy donors. Broader study findings: Across donors, sequencing depth was assumed by presence/absence analyses to be roughly uniform. The listing of fewer than 200 TCR beta chains classed them as cytomegalovirus-associated. Sequencing had likely introduced a cluster of highly shared sequence variants as an artifact.

Despite likely unrecorded immune exposures, the donors were nominally healthy at the time of sampling. This chain links TRBV5-6 with TRBJ2-4; 9 bases are shared with TRBD1. The TCR originated in a man in his fifties or sixties in good health and CMV-seropositive. Material for sequencing was PBMCs. CDR3 protein: CASSSQGARAKNIQYF. The CDR3, as DNA: TGTGCCAGCAGCTCACAGGGGGCGCGAGCCAAAAACATTCAGTACTTC.